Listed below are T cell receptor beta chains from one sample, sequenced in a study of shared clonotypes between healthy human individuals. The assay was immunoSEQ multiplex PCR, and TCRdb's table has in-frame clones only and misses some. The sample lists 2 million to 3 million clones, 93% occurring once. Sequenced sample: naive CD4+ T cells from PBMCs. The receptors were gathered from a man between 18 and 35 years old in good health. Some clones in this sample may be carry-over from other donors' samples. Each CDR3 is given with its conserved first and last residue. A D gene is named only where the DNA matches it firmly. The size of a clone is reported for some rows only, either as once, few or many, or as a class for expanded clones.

CASKLNSLSGANVLTF,TRBV19,.,TRBJ2-6,.
CASSPWQGAGEGYEQYF,TRBV18,.,TRBJ2-7,.
CASSDREPGVYEQYF,TRBV2,.,TRBJ2-7,.
CASSYSNRGNTEAFF,TRBV6-5,.,TRBJ1-1,.
CASSRFPGQGAYEQYF,TRBV4-3,.,TRBJ2-7,TRBD1
CAWSDQGLGGTAFF,TRBV30,.,TRBJ1-1,.
CASSVTAGARDEQYF,TRBV9,.,TRBJ2-7,TRBD2
CASLSVRREGKLFF,TRBV6-6,.,TRBJ1-4,.
CASSQQLYSGNTIYF,TRBV6-5,.,TRBJ1-3,.
CASSNRGNEQFF,TRBV6-5,.,TRBJ2-1,.
CASRAGQVNEKLFF,TRBV6-1,.,TRBJ1-4,TRBD1
CSVGLGEETQYF,TRBV29-1,.,TRBJ2-5,.
CASSWRRDQETQYF,TRBV11-2,.,TRBJ2-5,.
CASSFGHYGYTF,TRBV5-6,.,TRBJ1-2,.
CASRPGQESTGELFF,TRBV19,.,TRBJ2-2,TRBD1
CASSIPFPSGKAGELFF,TRBV19,few,TRBJ2-2,.